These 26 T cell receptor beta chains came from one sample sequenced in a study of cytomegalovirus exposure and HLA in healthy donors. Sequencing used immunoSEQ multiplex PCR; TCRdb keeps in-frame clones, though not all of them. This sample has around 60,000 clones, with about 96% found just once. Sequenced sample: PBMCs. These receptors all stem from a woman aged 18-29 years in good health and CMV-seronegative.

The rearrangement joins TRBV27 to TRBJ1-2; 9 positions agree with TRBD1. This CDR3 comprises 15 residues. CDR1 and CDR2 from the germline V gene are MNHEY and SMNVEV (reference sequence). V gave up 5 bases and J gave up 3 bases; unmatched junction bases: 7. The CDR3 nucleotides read TGTGCCAGCAGTCCCTGGGACAGGGTTGACTATGGCTACACCTTC. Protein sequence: CASSPWDRVDYGYTF.

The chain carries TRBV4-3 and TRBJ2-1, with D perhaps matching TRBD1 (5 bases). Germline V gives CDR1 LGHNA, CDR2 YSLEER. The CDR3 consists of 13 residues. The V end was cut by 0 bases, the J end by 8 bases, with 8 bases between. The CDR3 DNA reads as TGCGCCAGCAGCCAAGATAGGGGCTATGAGCAGTTCTTC. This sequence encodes CASSQDRGYEQFF.

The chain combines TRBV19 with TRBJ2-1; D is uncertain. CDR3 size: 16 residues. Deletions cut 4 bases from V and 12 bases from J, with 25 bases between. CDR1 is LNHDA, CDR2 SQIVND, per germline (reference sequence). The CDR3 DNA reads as TGTGCCAGTAGTACTAATCCAGGCCTTGGAATTATGGGGCAGTTCTTC. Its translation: CASSTNPGLGIMGQFF.

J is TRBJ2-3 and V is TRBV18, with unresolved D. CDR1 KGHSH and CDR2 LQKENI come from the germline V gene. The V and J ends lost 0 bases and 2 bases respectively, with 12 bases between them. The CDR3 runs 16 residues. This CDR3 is CASSPPASDFTDTQYF. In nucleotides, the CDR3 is TGTGCCAGCTCACCACCGGCTAGTGATTTCACAGATACGCAGTATTTT.

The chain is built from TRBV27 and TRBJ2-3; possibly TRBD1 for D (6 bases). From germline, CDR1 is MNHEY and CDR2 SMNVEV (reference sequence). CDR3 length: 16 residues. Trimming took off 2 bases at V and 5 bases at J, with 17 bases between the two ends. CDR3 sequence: CASSLRARGFVDTQYF. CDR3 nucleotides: TGTGCCAGCAGTTTAAGGGCTAGGGGGTTCGTAGATACGCAGTATTTT.

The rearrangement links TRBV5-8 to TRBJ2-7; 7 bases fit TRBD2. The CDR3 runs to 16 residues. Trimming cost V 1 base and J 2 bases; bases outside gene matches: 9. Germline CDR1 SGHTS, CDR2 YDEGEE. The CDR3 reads CASSLTTAGTAYEQYF. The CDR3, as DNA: TGTGCCAGCAGCTTGACAACAGCGGGGACCGCCTACGAGCAGTACTTC.

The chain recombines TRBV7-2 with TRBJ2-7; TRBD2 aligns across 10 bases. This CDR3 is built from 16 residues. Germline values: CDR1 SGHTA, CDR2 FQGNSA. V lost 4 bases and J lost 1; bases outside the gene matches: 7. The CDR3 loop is CASSSPGLAPSYEQYF. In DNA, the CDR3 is TGTGCCAGCAGCTCACCGGGACTAGCGCCTTCCTACGAGCAGTACTTC.

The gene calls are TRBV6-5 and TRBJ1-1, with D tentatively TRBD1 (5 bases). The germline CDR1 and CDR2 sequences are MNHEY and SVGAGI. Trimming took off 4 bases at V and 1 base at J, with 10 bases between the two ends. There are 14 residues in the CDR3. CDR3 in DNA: TGTGCCAGCAGTTCGTTAGGGGAGAACACTGAAGCTTTCTTT. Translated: CASSSLGENTEAFF.

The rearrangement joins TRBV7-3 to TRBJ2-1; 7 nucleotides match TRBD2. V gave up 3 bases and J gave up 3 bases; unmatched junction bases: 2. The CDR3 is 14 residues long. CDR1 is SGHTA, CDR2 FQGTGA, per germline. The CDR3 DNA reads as TGTGCCAGCAGCTTGACTAGCAGCTACAATGAGCAGTTCTTC. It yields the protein CASSLTSSYNEQFF.

CDR3 loop: CASSLGASTDTQYF. The CDR3 region has the DNA TGTGCCAGCAGCTTAGGGGCTAGCACAGATACGCAGTATTTT. This sequence joins TRBV11-1 and TRBJ2-3; D is undetermined. V was pared by 1 base and J by 0 bases, with 5 bases between. The CDR3 runs to 14 residues. From germline, CDR1 is SGHAT and CDR2 FQDESV (reference sequence).

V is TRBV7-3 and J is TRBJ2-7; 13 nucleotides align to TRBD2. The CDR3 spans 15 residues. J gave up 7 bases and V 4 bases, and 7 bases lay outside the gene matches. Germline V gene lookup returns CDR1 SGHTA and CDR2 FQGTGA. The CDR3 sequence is CASSYGLAGVGEQYF. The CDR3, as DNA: TGTGCCAGCAGCTACGGACTAGCGGGAGTTGGGGAGCAGTACTTC.

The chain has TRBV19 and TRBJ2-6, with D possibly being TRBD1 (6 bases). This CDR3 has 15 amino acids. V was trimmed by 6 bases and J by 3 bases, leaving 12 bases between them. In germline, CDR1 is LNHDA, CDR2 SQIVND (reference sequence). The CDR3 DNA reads TGTGCCAGTAGCTTCGAAGGGGGTGGGGCCAACGTCCTGACTTTC. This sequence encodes CASSFEGGGANVLTF.

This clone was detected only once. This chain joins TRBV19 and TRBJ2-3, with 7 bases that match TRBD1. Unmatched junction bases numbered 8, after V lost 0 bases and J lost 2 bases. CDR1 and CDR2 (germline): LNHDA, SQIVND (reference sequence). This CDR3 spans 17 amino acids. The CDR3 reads CASSIDPNRGSTDTQYF. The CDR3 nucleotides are TGTGCCAGTAGTATAGATCCGAACAGGGGTTCCACAGATACGCAGTATTTT.

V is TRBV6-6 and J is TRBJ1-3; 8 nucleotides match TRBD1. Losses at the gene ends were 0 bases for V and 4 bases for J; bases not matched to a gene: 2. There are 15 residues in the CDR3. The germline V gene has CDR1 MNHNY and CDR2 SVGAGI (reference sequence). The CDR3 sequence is CASSYSAGGGNTIYF. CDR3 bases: TGTGCCAGCAGTTACTCGGCAGGGGGCGGAAACACCATATATTTT.

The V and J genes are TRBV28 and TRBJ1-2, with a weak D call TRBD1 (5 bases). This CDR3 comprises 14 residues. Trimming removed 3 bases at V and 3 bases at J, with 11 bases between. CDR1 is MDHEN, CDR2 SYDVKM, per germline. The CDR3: CASSFVQGYYGYTF. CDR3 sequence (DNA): TGTGCCAGCAGTTTCGTTCAGGGCTACTATGGCTACACCTTC.

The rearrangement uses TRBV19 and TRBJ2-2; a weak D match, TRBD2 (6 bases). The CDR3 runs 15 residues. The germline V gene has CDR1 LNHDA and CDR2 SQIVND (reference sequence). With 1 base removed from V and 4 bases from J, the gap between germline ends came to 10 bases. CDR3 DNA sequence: TGTGCCAGTAGTATAGGGGCGGGACTCACCGGGGAGCTGTTTTTT. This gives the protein CASSIGAGLTGELFF.

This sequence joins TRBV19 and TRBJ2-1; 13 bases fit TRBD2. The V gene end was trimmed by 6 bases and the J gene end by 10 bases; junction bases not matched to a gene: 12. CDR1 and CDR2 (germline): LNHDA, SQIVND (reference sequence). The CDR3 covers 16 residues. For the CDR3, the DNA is TGTGCCAGTAGACTACGCGGACTAGCGGGGGAGGAGGAGCAGTTCTTC. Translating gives CASRLRGLAGEEEQFF.

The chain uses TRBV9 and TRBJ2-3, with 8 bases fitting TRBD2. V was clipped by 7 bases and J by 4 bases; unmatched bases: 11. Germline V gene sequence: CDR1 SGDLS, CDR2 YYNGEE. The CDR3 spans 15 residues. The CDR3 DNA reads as TGTGCCAGCGGGGCGGGGCGGGGGGCCCCAGATACGCAGTATTTT. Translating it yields CASGAGRGAPDTQYF.

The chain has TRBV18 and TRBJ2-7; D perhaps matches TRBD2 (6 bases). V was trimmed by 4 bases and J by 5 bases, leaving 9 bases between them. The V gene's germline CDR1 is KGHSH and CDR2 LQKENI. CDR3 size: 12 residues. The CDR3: CASSRGLNEQYF. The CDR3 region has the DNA TGTGCCAGCTCACGGGGACTCAACGAGCAGTACTTC.

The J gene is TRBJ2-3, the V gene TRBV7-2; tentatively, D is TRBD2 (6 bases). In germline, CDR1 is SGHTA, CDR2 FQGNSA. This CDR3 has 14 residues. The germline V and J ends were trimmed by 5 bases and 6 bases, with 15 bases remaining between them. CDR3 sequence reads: CASSPPAGWDTQYF. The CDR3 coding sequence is TGTGCCAGCAGCCCCCCGGCGGGGTGGGATACGCAGTATTTT.

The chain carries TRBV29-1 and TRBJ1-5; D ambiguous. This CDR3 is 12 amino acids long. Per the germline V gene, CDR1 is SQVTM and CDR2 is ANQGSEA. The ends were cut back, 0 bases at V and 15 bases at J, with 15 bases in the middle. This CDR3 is CSVEDGGPRRHF. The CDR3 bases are TGCAGCGTTGAAGATGGAGGCCCGCGGCGGCATTTT.

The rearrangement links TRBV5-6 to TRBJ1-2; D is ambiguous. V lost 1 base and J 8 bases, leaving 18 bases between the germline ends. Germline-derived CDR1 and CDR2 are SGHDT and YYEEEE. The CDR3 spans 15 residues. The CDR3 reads CASSLYGIPRGGYTF. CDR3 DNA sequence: TGTGCCAGCAGCTTGTACGGTATCCCCCGAGGGGGCTACACCTTC.

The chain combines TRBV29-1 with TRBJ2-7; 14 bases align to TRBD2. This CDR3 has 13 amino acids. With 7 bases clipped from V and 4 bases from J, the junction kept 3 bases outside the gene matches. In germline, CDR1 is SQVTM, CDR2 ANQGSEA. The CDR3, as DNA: TGCAGCGCAAGGACTAGCGGGAGGTACGAGCAGTACTTC. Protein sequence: CSARTSGRYEQYF.

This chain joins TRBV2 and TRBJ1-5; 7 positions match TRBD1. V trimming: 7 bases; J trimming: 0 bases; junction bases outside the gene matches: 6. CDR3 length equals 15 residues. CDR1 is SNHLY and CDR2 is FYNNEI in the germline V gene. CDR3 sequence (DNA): TGTGCCAGCACCAGGGACAGCCATAGCAATCAGCCCCAGCATTTT. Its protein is CASTRDSHSNQPQHF. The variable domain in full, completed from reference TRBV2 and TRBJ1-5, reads EPEVTQTPSHQVTQMGQEVILRCVPISNHLYFYWYRQILGQKVEFLVSFYNNEISEKSEIFDDQFSVERPDGSNFTLKIRSTKLEDSAMYFCASTRDSHSNQPQHFGDGTRLSIL.

The CDR3 DNA reads TGTGCCAGTAGTATTAGCGGGAGGGCCTCAAGGTACGAGCAGTACTTC. This encodes CASSISGRASRYEQYF. The chain is built from TRBV19 and TRBJ2-7; 11 bases fit TRBD2. CDR1 LNHDA and CDR2 SQIVND come from the germline V gene (reference sequence). This CDR3 spans 16 amino acids. V was pared by 3 bases and J by 4 bases, with 8 bases of the junction left unmatched.

The CDR3: CASSMVVGLAGVNTQYF. In nucleotides, the CDR3 is TGTGCCAGTAGTATGGTGGTGGGACTAGCGGGAGTAAATACGCAGTATTTT. The chain joins TRBV19 to TRBJ2-3, with TRBD2 matching over 14 bases. J was trimmed by 7 bases and V by 3 bases; bases with no gene match: 9. CDR1 and CDR2 (germline): LNHDA, SQIVND (reference sequence). CDR3 size: 17 residues.